A single T cell receptor beta chain is shown here with its context. This sample stems from a study of T cell changes during pregnancy in multiple sclerosis. Produced via immunoSEQ multiplex PCR; TCRdb's table is partial and in-frame only. Of around 34,000 clones in the sample, 90% are singletons; the top ten hold 0.57%. CDR3 length equals 15 residues. Germline assignment: CDR1 SGHRS and CDR2 YFSETQ. V lost 3 bases to trimming and J lost 5 bases; unmatched junction nucleotides: 6. This TCR derives from a female donor with multiple sclerosis, enrolled in a pregnancy study. The gene calls are TRBV5-1 and TRBJ2-2; the match to TRBD2 covers 8 bases. Sequencing was performed on CD4+ T cells from peripheral blood mononuclear cells, taken in the second trimester of pregnancy. The CDR3 nucleotides read TGCGCCAGCAGCTCGGGAGGGTTCCGGACCGGGGAGCTGTTTTTT. As protein: CASSSGGFRTGELFF. Looking up the rest from reference TRBV5-1 and TRBJ2-2 gives the full variable domain: KAGVTQTPRYLIKTRGQQVTLSCSPISGHRSVSWYQQTPGQGLQFLFEYFSETQRNKGNFPGRFSGRQFSNSRSEMNVSTLELGDSALYLCASSSGGFRTGELFFGEGSRLTVL.